The 5 T cell receptor beta chains below all came from one sample that was sequenced in a study of blood T cells in healthy people across ages. Then a second PCR, running about 7 to 11 cycles, was carried out with a sample-barcoded 5' primer and a J-beta primer mix. TCRdb processed the 5' RACE reads anew with MiXCR; each CDR3 protein has one entry. The sample consists of approximately 800,000 distinct CDR3 sequences, 45% to 70% of them appearing once. What was sequenced was blood. These receptors came from a man aged 35 to 55 in good health.

As to this clonotype: The junction shows a germline mismatch at one end, possibly a read error. The CDR3 loop reads CASSPLEVDERFF. CDR3 DNA: TGTGCCAGCAGTCCCCTAGAGGTCGATGAGCGGTTCTTC. The rearrangement uses TRBV27 and TRBJ2-1, with D hard to call. The germline V gene has CDR1 MNHEY and CDR2 SMNVEV (reference sequence). CDR3 size: 13 residues.

J is TRBJ1-1 and V is TRBV10-3; 9 positions agree with TRBD1. Trimming took 3 bases from V and 5 from J; bases not matched to a gene: 7. CDR3 length: 15 residues. In germline, CDR1 is ENHRY, CDR2 SYGVKD. The CDR3, as DNA: TGTGCCATCAGTGATCAAGGGACAGGGATAACTGAAGCTTTCTTT. Its protein product is CAISDQGTGITEAFF.

This chain uses TRBV7-3 with TRBJ1-2, with a possible D match to TRBD1 (5 bases). The germline V gene has CDR1 SGHTA and CDR2 FQGTGA. The CDR3 has 14 residues. The V and J ends lost 4 bases and 8 bases respectively, with 17 bases between them. The DNA of the CDR3 is TGTGCCAGCAGCTCTGCAGGGCCCCCGGGAGGCTACACCTTC. Amino acids: CASSSAGPPGGYTF.

This clonotype was counted only a few times. This chain connects TRBV7-9 to TRBJ1-1; D uncertain. CDR3 length: 15 amino acids. Germline V gene sequence: CDR1 SEHNR, CDR2 FQNEAQ (reference sequence). The V gene lost 0 bases and the J gene lost 3 bases, with 11 bases spanning the gap. CDR3 in amino acids: CASSLALGQYTEAFF. The CDR3 region has the DNA TGTGCCAGCAGCTTAGCCTTAGGCCAGTACACTGAAGCTTTCTTT.

This clonotype was seen a few times. This rearrangement joins TRBV28 to TRBJ2-6, with a possible D match to TRBD1 (5 bases). The germline V and J ends were trimmed by 7 bases and 2 bases, with 15 bases remaining between them. This CDR3 has 16 amino acids. CDR1 is MDHEN and CDR2 is SYDVKM in the germline V gene. The CDR3 region has the DNA TGTGCCAGCAACCACCGGCAGGGTCCTGGGGCCAACGTCCTGACTTTC. Protein sequence: CASNHRQGPGANVLTF.